This is a list of T cell receptor beta chains from one sample in a study of vaccination and CD4 T cells after COVID-19. No antigen is known for these receptors. TCRdb reprocessed the PCR reads with MiXCR, giving one entry per CDR3 protein. The repertoire holds over 10,000 distinct CDR3 sequences, with 35% to 50% as singletons. The material sequenced was CD4+ T cells from blood, cultured in vitro. These receptor sequences come from a human donor who had recovered from COVID-19. CDR3s include the opening cysteine and the closing phenylalanine or tryptophan. Fields, in order: J gene, D gene, clone size, V gene, CDR3 protein, CDR3 DNA. D genes are given only for firm matches. Not all rows give a size; the values are once, few, many and, for expanded clones, a class.

j_gene: TRBJ2-7; d_gene: NA; abundance: few; v_gene: TRBV7-9; CDR3aa: CASSPKGPYEQYF; CDR3nt: TGTGCCAGCAGCCCGAAGGGGCCCTACGAGCAGTACTTC
j_gene: TRBJ2-5; d_gene: TRBD1; abundance: NA; v_gene: TRBV15; CDR3aa: CATSRDREQTQYF; CDR3nt: TGTGCCACCAGCAGGGACAGGGAGCAGACCCAGTACTTC
j_gene: TRBJ2-3; d_gene: TRBD1; abundance: once; v_gene: TRBV11-2; CDR3aa: CASSRTGSSTDTQYF; CDR3nt: TGTGCCAGCAGCCGGACAGGGTCAAGCACAGATACGCAGTATTTT
j_gene: TRBJ2-1; d_gene: NA; abundance: NA; v_gene: TRBV12-5; CDR3aa: CASGFWGNEQFF; CDR3nt: TGTGCTAGTGGTTTTTGGGGAAATGAGCAGTTCTTC
j_gene: TRBJ2-5; d_gene: NA; abundance: few; v_gene: TRBV30; CDR3aa: CAWSGLVMGTQYF; CDR3nt: TGTGCCTGGAGTGGTCTTGTGATGGGGACCCAGTACTTC
j_gene: TRBJ1-2; d_gene: TRBD1; abundance: NA; v_gene: TRBV5-4; CDR3aa: CASSPGTGKFYGYTF; CDR3nt: TGTGCCAGCAGCCCCGGGACAGGGAAATTCTATGGCTACACCTTC
j_gene: TRBJ2-3; d_gene: TRBD2; abundance: NA; v_gene: TRBV9; CDR3aa: CASSVRYGGVTDTQYF; CDR3nt: TGTGCCAGCAGCGTGAGGTATGGGGGGGTCACAGATACGCAGTATTTT
j_gene: TRBJ1-3; d_gene: NA; abundance: few; v_gene: TRBV20-1; CDR3aa: CSASQDSSGNTIYF; CDR3nt: TGCAGTGCTAGTCAGGATAGCTCTGGAAACACCATATATTTT
j_gene: TRBJ1-3; d_gene: NA; abundance: NA; v_gene: TRBV12-3/TRBV12-4; CDR3aa: CASSLNWGSGNTIYF; CDR3nt: TGTGCCAGCAGTTTGAACTGGGGCTCTGGAAACACCATATATTTT
j_gene: TRBJ1-2; d_gene: TRBD1; abundance: few; v_gene: TRBV24-1; CDR3aa: CATSDPGTAYTF; CDR3nt: TGTGCCACCAGTGACCCCGGGACAGCCTACACCTTC
j_gene: TRBJ1-3; d_gene: NA; abundance: few; v_gene: TRBV12-3/TRBV12-4; CDR3aa: CASSFGHIRRENTIYF; CDR3nt: TGTGCCAGCAGTTTTGGCCACATCCGCAGGGAAAACACCATATATTTT
j_gene: TRBJ1-2; d_gene: NA; abundance: NA; v_gene: TRBV20-1; CDR3aa: CSAYDRTYGYTF; CDR3nt: TGCAGTGCTTACGACAGAACTTATGGCTACACCTTC
j_gene: TRBJ1-1; d_gene: NA; abundance: once; v_gene: TRBV5-5; CDR3aa: CASSLEAMNTEAFF; CDR3nt: TGTGCCAGCAGCTTGGAGGCTATGAACACTGAAGCTTTCTTT
j_gene: TRBJ2-2; d_gene: NA; abundance: NA; v_gene: TRBV6-1; CDR3aa: CASEAEKLFF; CDR3nt: TGTGCCAGCGAAGCGGAAAAGCTGTTTTTT
j_gene: TRBJ1-1; d_gene: NA; abundance: few; v_gene: TRBV7-9; CDR3aa: CASRSTGTRNTEAFF; CDR3nt: TGTGCCAGCAGGTCAACCGGGACAAGGAACACTGAAGCTTTCTTT
j_gene: TRBJ2-2; d_gene: NA; abundance: medium-sized; v_gene: TRBV30; CDR3aa: CAWSVEGTGELFF; CDR3nt: TGTGCCTGGAGTGTAGAAGGCACCGGGGAGCTGTTTTTT
j_gene: TRBJ2-7; d_gene: NA; abundance: NA; v_gene: TRBV28; CDR3aa: CATGSYYEQYF; CDR3nt: TGTGCCACTGGATCCTATTACGAGCAGTACTTC
j_gene: TRBJ1-6; d_gene: TRBD1; abundance: NA; v_gene: TRBV20-1; CDR3aa: CSAKGQGTYNSPLHF; CDR3nt: TGCAGTGCTAAAGGACAGGGGACCTATAATTCACCCCTCCACTTT
j_gene: TRBJ1-5; d_gene: NA; abundance: NA; v_gene: TRBV27; CDR3aa: CASNKVSGGQSQHF; CDR3nt: TGTGCCAGCAACAAGGTGTCCGGGGGTCAGTCCCAGCATTTT
j_gene: TRBJ2-5; d_gene: TRBD1; abundance: NA; v_gene: TRBV20-1; CDR3aa: CSASSLDRGYGETQYF; CDR3nt: TGCAGTGCTAGCAGCCTCGACAGGGGTTACGGGGAGACCCAGTACTTC
j_gene: TRBJ1-5; d_gene: NA; abundance: NA; v_gene: TRBV28; CDR3aa: CASSWGGTRGNQPQHF; CDR3nt: TGTGCCAGCAGTTGGGGGGGAACGCGGGGGAATCAGCCCCAGCATTTT
j_gene: TRBJ1-5; d_gene: TRBD1; abundance: NA; v_gene: TRBV27; CDR3aa: CASSPQGASGQPQHF; CDR3nt: TGTGCCAGCAGTCCCCAGGGGGCTAGTGGTCAGCCCCAGCATTTT
j_gene: TRBJ1-1; d_gene: NA; abundance: NA; v_gene: TRBV14; CDR3aa: CASSQVQGWEAFF; CDR3nt: TGTGCCAGCAGCCAAGTCCAGGGATGGGAAGCTTTCTTT
j_gene: TRBJ2-5; d_gene: NA; abundance: few; v_gene: TRBV2; CDR3aa: CASSPVLGVGETQYF; CDR3nt: TGTGCCAGCAGCCCCGTCTTAGGGGTTGGGGAGACCCAGTACTTC
j_gene: TRBJ2-7; d_gene: TRBD1; abundance: NA; v_gene: TRBV11-2; CDR3aa: CASSSGTVAGQYF; CDR3nt: TGTGCCAGCAGCTCGGGGACAGTAGCAGGGCAGTACTTC
j_gene: TRBJ1-1; d_gene: NA; abundance: NA; v_gene: TRBV30; CDR3aa: CAWSVRATGTEAFF; CDR3nt: TGTGCCTGGAGTGTCAGGGCAACAGGGACTGAAGCTTTCTTT